Here is one T cell receptor beta chain with its context. These data originate in a study of shared clonotypes between healthy human individuals. CDR3 length: 15 amino acids. The germline V and J ends were trimmed by 6 bases and 0 bases, with 11 bases remaining between them. The germline gives CDR1 MNHNY, CDR2 SVGAGI (reference sequence). Clones were sequenced by immunoSEQ multiplex PCR, and TCRdb holds only the in-frame ones, with some missing. The profile shows 2 million to 2.5 million clones, under 97% of them singletons. V usage is TRBV6-6 and J usage is TRBJ1-4; no reliable D call. Sample: naive CD4+ T cells sorted from blood. The sample's subset: CD45RA+ positively selected. This receptor was taken from a man aged 18 to 29 in good health. CDR3 protein: CASRTTETTNEKLFF. The CDR3 DNA reads TGTGCCAGCAGAACCACAGAGACAACTAATGAAAAACTGTTTTTT.